This note documents a single T cell receptor (beta chain) sequence. The antigen is not known. The entry originates in a study of T cell responses to AZD1222 COVID-19 vaccine. The method was immunoSEQ multiplex PCR; TCRdb's version includes in-frame clones alone and lacks a portion of them. The sample holds approximately 130,000 clones; 93% are singletons and the top ten take around 3.1%. The CDR3 extends over 14 amino acids. Germline V gene lookup returns CDR1 LNHDA and CDR2 SQIVND (reference sequence). The V gene end was trimmed by 3 bases and the J gene end by 8 bases; junction bases not matched to a gene: 2. Findings of the study overall: Of spike-specific TCRs, nearly half reportedly target regions left unmutated in variants.

The source of this sequence is an adult in good health. The J gene is TRBJ1-4, the V gene TRBV19, with TRBD1 matching 11 bases. Sequenced material: peripheral blood, taken on day 0 of AZD1222 vaccination. This CDR3 reads CASSMGQGGEKLFF. CDR3 nucleotide sequence: TGTGCCAGTAGTATGGGACAGGGGGGCGAAAAACTGTTTTTT.